A selection of T cell receptor beta chains follows, all from one sample in a study of T cell repertoires in cytomegalovirus infection. TCRdb analysed the reads with MiXCR anew, one entry per CDR3 protein. The table shows some 180,000 distinct CDR3 sequences, with about 21% occurring only once. Sequenced material: PBMCs. These receptors were obtained from a human donor in good health (CMV status not recorded). Some clones in this sample may be carry-over from other donors' samples. Both conserved end residues are part of each CDR3. A D gene is named only where the DNA matches it firmly. Rows give clone size only sometimes, using once, few, many, or a class for an expanded clone.

>TRBJ1-1|21|.|TRBD1|TRBV27
TGTGCCAGCAGTTTAGGCCGGGACAGGGGGCTCCAGAGGAGGGGGAACACTGAAGCTTTCTTT
CASSLGRDRGLQRRGNTEAFF
>TRBJ1-1|15|.|.|TRBV6-6
TGTGCCAGCAGTTACTCCCAACTCGGAACCACTGAAGCTCTCTTT
CASSYSQLGTTEALF
>TRBJ1-6|15|once|.|TRBV6-5
TGTGCCAGCAGTTACTCGGGGAGGTATAATTCACCCCTCCACTTT
CASSYSGRYNSPLHF
>TRBJ2-2|17|many|TRBD2|TRBV7-2
TGTGCCAGCAGCGCCCGACTAGCGGGAGTTGGGACCGGGGAGCTGTTTTTT
CASSARLAGVGTGELFF
>TRBJ2-1|16|many|TRBD1|TRBV6-4
TGTGCCAGCAGTGATTCGGGGACAGGGGCAAGCAATGAGCAGTTCTTC
CASSDSGTGASNEQFF
>TRBJ2-7|15|many|.|TRBV7-8
TGTGCCAGCAGCCGGACATGGGACGGAAACTACGAGCAGTACTTC
CASSRTWDGNYEQYF
>TRBJ2-3|18|.|TRBD2|TRBV3-1
TGTGCCAGCAGCCAAAAGCCCCCAAGGACTAGCGGCACAGATACGCAGTATTTT
CASSQKPPRTSGTDTQYF
>TRBJ1-1|15|many|.|TRBV7-2
TGTGCCAGCAGCCCTCCGACAGGCATGAACACTGAAGCTTTCTTT
CASSPPTGMNTEAFF
>TRBJ2-2|17|.|TRBD1|TRBV28
TGTGCCAGCAGTTTTTATCGGACAGGGGGCAACACCGGGGAGCTGTTTTTT
CASSFYRTGGNTGELFF
>TRBJ2-7|13|medium-sized|.|TRBV7-2
TGTGCCAGCAGCATTCAGGGATCCTACGAGCAGTACTTC
CASSIQGSYEQYF
>TRBJ1-5|16|many|.|TRBV7-8
TGTGCCAGCAGCTTAGCACCAGGGGATAGCAATCAGCCCCAGCATTTT
CASSLAPGDSNQPQHF
>TRBJ2-1|14|.|.|TRBV19
TGTGCCAGTAGTATCCAGGGTCCTGGGAATGAGCAGTTCTTC
CASSIQGPGNEQFF
>TRBJ2-5|15|few|.|TRBV7-9
TGTGCCAGCAGCTTAGTCCTGGCGGGCCAAGAGACCCAGTACTTC
CASSLVLAGQETQYF
>TRBJ2-2|12|.|.|TRBV9
TGTGCCAGCAGCGTAGATATCGGGGAGCTGTTTTTT
CASSVDIGELFF
>TRBJ2-7|13|.|TRBD1|TRBV7-9
TGTGCCAGCGGGTTACAGGGGTCCTACGAGCAGTACTTC
CASGLQGSYEQYF
>TRBJ1-1|12|.|.|TRBV20-1
TGCAGTGCATCGGGACTTTACACTGAAGCTTTCTTT
CSASGLYTEAFF
>TRBJ1-1|13|many|.|TRBV7-2
TGTGCCAGCAGCTCGATCGGAGGGACTGAAGCTTTCTTT
CASSSIGGTEAFF
>TRBJ2-1|15|.|TRBD1|TRBV6-5
TGTGCCAGCAGACGCATCGGGACAGGAGAGAATGAGCAGTTCTTC
CASRRIGTGENEQFF
>TRBJ2-1|16|medium-sized|.|TRBV7-8
TGTGCCAGCAGCTTGGGCTCCGGGGGTGGTTACAATGAGCAGTTCTTC
CASSLGSGGGYNEQFF
>TRBJ2-2|17|many|.|TRBV7-6
TGTGCCAGCAGCTTAGCGGGCCCCTCAGCGAACACCGGGGAGCTGTTTTTT
CASSLAGPSANTGELFF
>TRBJ2-7|15|many|.|TRBV7-2
TGTGCCAGCAGCTTAAGGGCTAGCGAATCCTACGAGCAGTACTTC
CASSLRASESYEQYF
>TRBJ1-6|17|.|TRBD1|TRBV7-9
TGTGCCAGCAGCCCCCTGACAGGGGCGGCGTATAATTCACCCCTCCACTTT
CASSPLTGAAYNSPLHF
>TRBJ1-2|13|.|.|TRBV7-9
TGTGCCAGCAGCTTAGAGACTAGCGAACCCTACACCTTC
CASSLETSEPYTF
>TRBJ2-5|14|many|.|TRBV7-2
TGTGCCAGCACCCAGAGGAGGGCCCAAGAGACCCAGTACTTC
CASTQRRAQETQYF
>TRBJ1-5|12|few|.|TRBV6-6
TGTGCCAGCAGCATCGCCAATCAGCCCCAGCATTTT
CASSIANQPQHF
>TRBJ2-7|15|many|TRBD1|TRBV11-3
TGTGCCAGCAGCTTACAGACAGGGGGATTATACGAGCAGTACTTC
CASSLQTGGLYEQYF
>TRBJ2-2|18|few|TRBD2|TRBV2
TGTGCCAGCAGTGAAACGCTTCTAGCGGGAGTAAGGACCGGGGAGCTGTTTTTT
CASSETLLAGVRTGELFF
>TRBJ2-2|14|many|.|TRBV7-3
TGTGCCAGCAGCTCCTCGGCCCGGACCGGGGAGCTGTTTTTT
CASSSSARTGELFF
>TRBJ2-7|15|.|.|TRBV24-1
TGTGCCACCAGTGATTCTAGGACAGCCACCTACGAGCAGTACTTC
CATSDSRTATYEQYF
>TRBJ1-5|14|.|.|TRBV19
TGTGCCAGTTCGGCGGACCAAGTGGATCAGCCCCAGCATTTT
CASSADQVDQPQHF
>TRBJ2-7|13|.|.|TRBV9
TGTGCCAGCAGCGCATCACCGGGACACGAGCAGTACTTC
CASSASPGHEQYF
>TRBJ2-2|18|.|TRBD2|TRBV12-3/TRBV12-4
TGTGCCAGCCTCATCGGGGGGGGGGCATTTGCGAACACCGGGGAGCTGTTTTTT
CASLIGGGAFANTGELFF
>TRBJ1-1|16|many|.|TRBV7-9
TGTGCCAGCAGCCCGAGATGGGGGGAGGGGGGGACTGAAGCTTTCTTT
CASSPRWGEGGTEAFF
>TRBJ2-3|16|.|TRBD2|TRBV19
TGTGCCAGTAACGCCGGACTAGCGGGAGTCACAGATACGCAGTATTTT
CASNAGLAGVTDTQYF
>TRBJ2-5|16|.|TRBD2|TRBV6-5
TGTGCCAGCAGTTACGGAGGCACCCTCGGGGGGGAGACCCAGTACTTC
CASSYGGTLGGETQYF
>TRBJ2-1|15|.|.|TRBV20-1
TGCAGTGCTAGAGCCCCAGGGCGGCACTACAATGAGCAGTTCTTC
CSARAPGRHYNEQFF
>TRBJ2-7|15|few|.|TRBV6-1
TGTGCCAGCAGTGAAGGAGGGGCGCCCGTCTACGAGCAGTACTTC
CASSEGGAPVYEQYF
>TRBJ2-1|14|.|.|TRBV14
TGTGCCAGCAGCCAAGTCGTCCGGTACAATGAGCAGTTCTTC
CASSQVVRYNEQFF
>TRBJ2-7|14|many|.|TRBV7-8
TGTGCCAGCAGCGGACTGAAACAGGCCTACGAGCAGTACTTC
CASSGLKQAYEQYF
>TRBJ1-4|16|.|TRBD1|TRBV29-1
TGCAGCGTGTTACAGGGGGCCTCTTCGGCTAATGAAAAACTGTTTTTT
CSVLQGASSANEKLFF
>TRBJ1-3|17|many|.|TRBV7-2
TGTGCCAGCAGCTTAACGCCCCCGAAAGGCTTTGGAAACACCATATATTTT
CASSLTPPKGFGNTIYF
>TRBJ2-7|15|.|.|TRBV7-4
TGTGCCAGCAGCAGAACCGGGACCTCTCCAGACGAGCAGTACTTC
CASSRTGTSPDEQYF
>TRBJ2-5|15|few|.|TRBV7-9
TGTGCCAGCAGCTTGCTCGCGGGTAACCAAGAGACCCAGTACTTC
CASSLLAGNQETQYF
>TRBJ2-7|15|.|TRBD2|TRBV20-1
TGCAGTGCTCTCCGGAGCGGGAGGCAAACCTACGAGCAGTACTTC
CSALRSGRQTYEQYF
>TRBJ2-1|13|many|TRBD1|TRBV5-6
TGTGCCAGCAGCTTCCCAGGGGGTGCTGAGCAGTTCTTC
CASSFPGGAEQFF
>TRBJ1-1|15|many|.|TRBV4-1
TGCGCCAGCAGCCAAGATTGGGGGGTAGGCACTGAAGCTTTCTTT
CASSQDWGVGTEAFF
>TRBJ1-5|14|many|TRBD1|TRBV7-2
TGTGCCAGCAGCAGGACAGGGGGCAATCAGCCCCAGCATTTT
CASSRTGGNQPQHF
>TRBJ1-6|13|.|.|TRBV12-3/TRBV12-4
TGTGCCAGCAGTTTCCCTGGAGGTTCACCCCTCCACTTT
CASSFPGGSPLHF
>TRBJ1-2|15|few|TRBD1|TRBV11-2
TGTGCCAGCAGCCCTAGCCGGACAGGGAATCCGGGCTACACCTTC
CASSPSRTGNPGYTF
>TRBJ1-3|15|few|TRBD1|TRBV6-1
TGTGCCAGCAGACCGACAGGGGCGGCTGGAAACACCATATATTTT
CASRPTGAAGNTIYF
>TRBJ2-1|13|few|TRBD2|TRBV6-2/TRBV6-3
TGTGCCAGCAGTTACTCTAGCGGGAGTGAGCAGTTCTTC
CASSYSSGSEQFF
>TRBJ2-1|18|.|.|TRBV4-1
TGCGCCAGCAGCCAAGATCGGTCTAGGGGGGACTCCTACAATGAGCAGTTCTTC
CASSQDRSRGDSYNEQFF
>TRBJ1-1|15|many|.|TRBV7-2
TGTGCCAGCAGCTTAGCACCAACTACAGGGACCGAAGCTTTCTTT
CASSLAPTTGTEAFF
>TRBJ2-7|15|.|TRBD2|TRBV12-3/TRBV12-4
TGTGCCAGCAGTCAGAGCGGGAGATCCTCCTACGAGCAGTACTTC
CASSQSGRSSYEQYF
>TRBJ2-3|15|few|TRBD2|TRBV19
TGTGCCACCATCGGTGGTAGCGGGAGGATGCATACGCAGTATTTT
CATIGGSGRMHTQYF
>TRBJ1-4|13|once|.|TRBV29-1
TGCAGCGGGAGACAGTCTAGGAATGAAAAACTGTTTTTT
CSGRQSRNEKLFF
>TRBJ2-2|13|many|TRBD1|TRBV7-3
TGTGCCAGCTTGGGACAGGTACTCTGGGAGCTGTTTTTT
CASLGQVLWELFF
>TRBJ1-2|13|.|.|TRBV7-9
TGTGCCAGCAGCTCCGGGCCCACGGGGGGCTACACCTTC
CASSSGPTGGYTF
>TRBJ1-4|14|.|.|TRBV5-5
TGTGCCAGCAGCTTGGCTGGAACTAATGAAAAACTGTTTTTT
CASSLAGTNEKLFF